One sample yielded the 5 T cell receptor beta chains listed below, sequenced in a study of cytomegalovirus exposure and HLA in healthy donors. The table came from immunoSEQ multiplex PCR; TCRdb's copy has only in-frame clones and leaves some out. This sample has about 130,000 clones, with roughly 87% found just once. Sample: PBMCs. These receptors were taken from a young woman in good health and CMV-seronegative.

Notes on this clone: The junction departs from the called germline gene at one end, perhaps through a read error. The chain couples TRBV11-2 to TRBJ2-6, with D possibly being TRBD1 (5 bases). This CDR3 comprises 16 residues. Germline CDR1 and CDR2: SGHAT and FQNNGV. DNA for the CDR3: TGTGCCAGCAGCTTTTTATTGGGGTCTGGGGCCAACATCCTGACTTTC. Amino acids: CASSFLLGSGANILTF.

The CDR3, as DNA: TGTGCCAGTAAGATAACAGGGGCTACAGATACGCAGTATTTT. Encoded protein: CASKITGATDTQYF. The J gene is TRBJ2-3, the V gene TRBV19; 7 bases agree with TRBD1. The V gene end was trimmed by 7 bases and the J gene end by 3 bases; junction bases not matched to a gene: 7. The CDR3 has 14 residues. From germline, CDR1 is LNHDA and CDR2 SQIVND (reference sequence).

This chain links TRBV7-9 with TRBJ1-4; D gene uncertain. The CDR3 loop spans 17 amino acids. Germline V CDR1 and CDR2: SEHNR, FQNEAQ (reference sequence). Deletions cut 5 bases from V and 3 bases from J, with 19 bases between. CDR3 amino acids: CASSPGVGILANEKLFF. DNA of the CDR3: TGTGCCAGCAGCCCCGGGGTGGGGATTCTGGCTAATGAAAAACTGTTTTTT. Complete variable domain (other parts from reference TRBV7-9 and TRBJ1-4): DTGVSQNPRHKITKRGQNVTFRCDPISEHNRLYWYRQTLGQGPEFLTYFQNEAQLEKSRLLSDRFSAERPKGSFSTLEIQRTEQGDSAMYLCASSPGVGILANEKLFFGSGTQLSVL.

CDR3 loop: CASSGQGLVDGYTF. In nucleotides, the CDR3 is TGTGCCAGCAGTGGACAGGGCTTAGTGGATGGCTACACCTTC. The rearrangement uses TRBV6-1 and TRBJ1-2; 7 positions agree with TRBD1. Germline trimming cut 4 bases from V and 6 bases from J; bases unmatched to any gene: 8. The CDR3 runs 14 residues. The germline gives CDR1 MNHNS, CDR2 SASEGT.

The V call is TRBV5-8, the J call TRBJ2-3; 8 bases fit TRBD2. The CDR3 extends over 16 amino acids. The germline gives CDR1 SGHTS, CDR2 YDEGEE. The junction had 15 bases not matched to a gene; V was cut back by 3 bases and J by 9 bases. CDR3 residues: CASSSTGVAGRGTQYF. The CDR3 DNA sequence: TGTGCCAGCAGCTCCACCGGGGTAGCGGGGCGGGGAACGCAGTATTTT.